The clone carrying this T cell receptor (beta chain) was counted between two and nine times. Its antigen is still unknown. These data come from a study of radiotherapy plus CTLA-4 blockade in lung cancer. Study findings and constraints: In blood, TCR clones derived from the tumor expanded after radiotherapy plus ipilimumab. Early blood T cell clone dynamics reportedly forecast response best, with interferon-beta.

TCRdb keeps only in-frame clones here, not all; method: immunoSEQ multiplex PCR. Of 70,000 to 95,000 clones listed, over 75% are singletons. Per the germline V gene, CDR1 is ENHRY and CDR2 is SYGVKD. Unmatched junction bases numbered 15, after V lost 10 bases and J lost 4 bases. The length of the CDR3 is 15 residues. The V gene is TRBV10-3, the J gene TRBJ1-2, with 7 bases aligning to TRBD1. The material was peripheral blood, obtained from a patient treated with radiotherapy plus ipilimumab. This receptor was identified in a human donor with non-small cell lung cancer that progressed on radiotherapy plus ipilimumab. The CDR3 reads CATQDRERIAYGYTF. For the CDR3, the DNA is TGTGCCACCCAAGACAGGGAACGAATAGCCTATGGCTACACCTTC.